Here is one T cell receptor (beta chain) with its context. Its antigen is as yet unknown. The assay was immunoSEQ multiplex PCR, and TCRdb's table has in-frame clones only and misses some. The sample has 90,000 to 120,000 clones; under 85% are singletons. This entry belongs to a study of cytomegalovirus exposure and HLA in healthy donors. With 5 bases removed from V and 0 bases from J, the gap between germline ends came to 10 bases. This CDR3 is built from 14 residues. Germline CDR1 and CDR2: SSHAT and FNYEAQ (reference sequence). The 120-subject validation cohort, separate from the roughly 700-subject first cohort, included the donors. Study findings and constraints: The finding came from a later analysis; first-cohort TCR clusters tended to co-occur in the roughly 110 validation repertoires. Rare TCR sequences predominated, though certain public TCRs were found in many donors.

Sequenced input: PBMCs. This receptor was taken from a woman between 18 and 30 years old in good health and CMV-seronegative. The chain joins TRBV7-7 to TRBJ1-1; no reliable D call. CDR3 region: CASSLLGVNTEAFF. The CDR3 nucleotides are TGTGCCAGCAGCCTGCTAGGAGTGAACACTGAAGCTTTCTTT.